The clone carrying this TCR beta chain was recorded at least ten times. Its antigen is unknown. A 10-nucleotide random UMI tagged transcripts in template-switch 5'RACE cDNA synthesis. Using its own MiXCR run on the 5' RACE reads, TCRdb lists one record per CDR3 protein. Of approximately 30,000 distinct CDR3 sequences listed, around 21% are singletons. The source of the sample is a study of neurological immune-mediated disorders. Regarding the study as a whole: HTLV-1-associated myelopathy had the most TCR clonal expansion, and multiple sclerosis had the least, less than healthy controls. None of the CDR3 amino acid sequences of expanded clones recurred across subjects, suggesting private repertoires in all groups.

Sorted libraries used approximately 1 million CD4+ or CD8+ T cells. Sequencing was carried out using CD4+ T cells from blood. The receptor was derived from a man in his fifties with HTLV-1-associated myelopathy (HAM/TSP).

The DNA for the CDR3 is TGTGCCAGCAGTTCATGGGGAGAGACCCAGTACTTC. Protein sequence: CASSSWGETQYF. The chain employs TRBV7-2 and TRBJ2-5; D gene uncertain. The CDR3 is 12 residues long. Germline V lookup: CDR1 SGHTA, CDR2 FQGNSA. V lost 6 bases to trimming and J lost 4 bases, with 9 bases between them. Full variable domain (missing parts from reference TRBV7-2 and TRBJ2-5): GAGVSQSPSNKVTEKGKDVELRCDPISGHTALYWYRQSLGQGLEFLIYFQGNSAPDKSGLPSDRFSAERTGGSVSTLTIQRTQQEDSAVYLCASSSWGETQYFGPGTRLLVL.